This T cell receptor (beta chain) stems from a study of blood T cell repertoires in COVID-19. Study-level information: Sites in the United States, Italy and Spain provided acute and convalescent COVID-19 samples. The cDNA or gDNA used as material had been derived from T cells, B-cell-depleted T cells, or PBMCs.

This CDR3 is built from 15 residues. Trimming removed 6 bases from V and 4 bases from J; junction bases left unmatched: 5. Germline-derived CDR1 and CDR2 are MRHNA and SNTAGT. The assay was immunoSEQ multiplex PCR, and TCRdb's table has in-frame clones only and misses some. Of 350,000 to 500,000 clones listed, 70% to 90% are singletons. Material: peripheral blood. The gene calls are TRBV6-4 and TRBJ1-4; TRBD1 matches at 10 bases. The sequence was obtained from a man aged 18 to 35 with COVID-19, enrolled during active disease. CDR3 nucleotide sequence: TGTGCCAGCAGCGGGACAGGGGCGGATAATGAAAAACTGTTTTTT. Protein sequence: CASSGTGADNEKLFF.